This TCR beta chain was documented in a study of a mutant IDH1 vaccine in newly diagnosed glioma (dated by TCRdb to the early 2020s). Background on the whole study: Vaccination began 4-6 weeks after radiotherapy alone, or alongside temozolomide cycles in the chemotherapy-containing groups. Prior to enrollment, patients had been given standard therapy consisting of radiotherapy alone, temozolomide alone, or radiochemotherapy with temozolomide, with the combination given to most patients. Of the approximately 35 treated patients, 62.5% were male and around 40% were female, and a mean age of roughly 37 years was recorded. The week-35 safety follow-up was designated visit V12, and the week-47 end of study was designated visit V13. Six visits were used for peripheral blood collection: V03 (baseline), V05, V07, V10, V12 and V13. For exploratory analyses, longitudinal TCRB deep sequencing was carried out in 25 to 30 treated patients wherever samples were available.

The method behind the library was the immunoSEQ multiplex PCR assay. Following the manufacturer's protocol, the hsTCRB Kit was used to amplify rearranged TCR beta chain sequences. TCRB libraries were sequenced on an Illumina MiSeq. On the study's bioinformatics: The proprietary platform of the kit vendor was used for demultiplexing, trimming and gene mapping. TCRdb's version of the immuneACCESS table is confined to in-frame rearrangements and falls short of the full clone set. An unresolved V gene accounts for under half of the shortfall where checked; the remainder is of unknown origin. Clonal size and the V and J genes are those of that table, whereas D and trimming came from the DNA. The sample table records some 48,000 clones; around 80% of these occur just once. Clones ranked in the top ten supply less than 15% of the sample. Concerning this clone itself: This clone's antigen is unknown. No much larger clonotype is one base removed from it; base qualities were not supplied.

The sample's time point label, in plain terms: week 35, safety follow-up. Each vaccine dose, consisting of 300 ug of a 20-mer mutant IDH1 peptide in Montanide, was administered subcutaneously with topical imiquimod. Patients received eight vaccinations in weeks 1, 3, 5, 7, 11, 15, 19 and 23, corresponding to visits V03 through V10. Newly diagnosed WHO grade 3 or 4 IDH1-mutant astrocytomas showing loss of nuclear ATRX were present in the donors. The samples were drawn from NOA16, a multicentre, single-arm, open-label phase I trial in Germany that tested a mutant IDH1 peptide vaccine in humans for the first time. The DNeasy Blood and Tissue Kit was used to extract genomic DNA from EDTA blood for TCRB sequencing. What the study reported, not specific to this receptor: Selection of PBMC samples for TCRB deep sequencing was based on availability. No apparent relationship was observed between pseudoprogression and alterations in the top peripheral T cell clonotypes detected by TCRB sequencing. Vaccine-induced immune responses across multiple MHC alleles were detected in 90% to 95% of patients. It was noted by the authors that analyses of patient blood samples could not be reproduced owing to sample limitations.

The sequences come from PBMCs, collected from a glioma patient whose treatment included an IDH1 peptide vaccine. This TCR was sampled from a man aged 40-49 years with glioma.

The CDR3 sequence is CASTQGGLGGGYTF. Here is the DNA: TGTGCCAGCACTCAAGGGGGATTGGGGGGCGGCTACACCTTC. Recombination linked TRBV6-1 to TRBJ1-2; TRBD1 is a possible D gene, resting on 6 matching bases. The germline V gene provides CDR1 MNHNS and CDR2 SASEGT. The CDR3 runs 14 amino acids, cysteine and phenylalanine included. The CDR3 DNA has 42 bases and is translated from base 1. V is clipped by 7 bases and J by 8 bases, and the sequence between their germline boundaries is 20 bases long.